This T cell receptor (beta chain) was profiled in a study of cytomegalovirus exposure and HLA in healthy donors. Notes on the study in general: Earlier findings revealed that most TCR beta V segments proved productive either about 87% or about 30% of the time. CMV serostatus was the only recorded immune exposure for donors. Sequence variants that were highly shared formed a cluster that was likely a sequencing artifact.

Germline V gene sequence: CDR1 SGDLS, CDR2 YYNGEE. With V trimmed by 0 bases and J by 5 bases, 8 bases remained unmatched. The length of the CDR3 is 16 residues. 13 Jbeta primers and 60 Vbeta primers were used for the PCR. Original data processing: Unique TCR beta chains numbered around 80 million in a later analysis, with roughly 10 million shared. Generated by immunoSEQ multiplex PCR, the TCRdb table keeps only in-frame clones and is missing some. V and J calls and clone size are copied from that table; D and trimming were computed from the DNA. This table holds around 160,000 clones, about 80% found once. As to this clone: The antigen remains undetermined.

The material sequenced was PBMCs. The clonotype comes from a middle-aged woman in good health and CMV-seronegative. The chain uses TRBV9 and TRBJ2-5, with TRBD1 matching 9 bases. CDR3: CASSVARQTGGETQYF. The CDR3 nucleotides are TGTGCCAGCAGCGTAGCCCGCCAGACAGGGGGGGAGACCCAGTACTTC.